Here is one T cell receptor (beta chain) with its context. The data derive from a study of blood T cell repertoires in COVID-19. On the study more broadly: Acute-phase and convalescent COVID-19 samples originated in the United States, Italy and Spain.

Measured with immunoSEQ multiplex PCR; TCRdb has only the in-frame clones, and not every one. The data show hundreds of thousands of clones, 83% seen once. Sequenced material: peripheral blood. This receptor was identified in a woman aged 50 to 60 who had recovered from COVID-19.

The CDR3 bases are TGTGCCAGTAGTATACTGGGCAGTGGCGAGACCCAGTACTTC. Amino acids: CASSILGSGETQYF. The gene calls are TRBV19 and TRBJ2-5; unclear D gene. This CDR3 region has 14 residues. From germline, CDR1 is LNHDA and CDR2 SQIVND (reference sequence). Trimming removed 2 bases at V and 5 bases at J, with 12 bases between. The variable domain in full, with the rest retrieved from reference TRBV19 and TRBJ2-5, is DGGITQSPKYLFRKEGQNVTLSCEQNLNHDAMYWYRQDPGQGLRLIYYSQIVNDFQKGDIAEGYSVSREKKESFPLTVTSAQKNPTAFYLCASSILGSGETQYFGPGTRLLVL.